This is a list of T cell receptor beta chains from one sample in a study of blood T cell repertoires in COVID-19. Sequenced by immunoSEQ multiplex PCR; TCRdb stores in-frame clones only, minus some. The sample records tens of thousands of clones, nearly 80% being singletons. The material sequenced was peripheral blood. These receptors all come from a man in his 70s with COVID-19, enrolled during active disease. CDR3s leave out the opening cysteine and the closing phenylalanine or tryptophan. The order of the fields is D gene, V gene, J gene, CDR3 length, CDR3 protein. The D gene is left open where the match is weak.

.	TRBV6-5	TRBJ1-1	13	ASSYSSGGAGEAF
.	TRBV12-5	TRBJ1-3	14	ASGLGNPTSGNTIY
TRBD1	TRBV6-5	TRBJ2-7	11	ASTRDRGYEQY
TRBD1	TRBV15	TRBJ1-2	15	ATSRTDRGRSNYGYT
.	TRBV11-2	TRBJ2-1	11	ASSPSPYNEQF
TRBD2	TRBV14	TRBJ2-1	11	ASRVTGGNEQF
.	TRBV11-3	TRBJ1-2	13	ASSLGQGNGYGYT
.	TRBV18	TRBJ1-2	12	ASSLRQDYYGYT
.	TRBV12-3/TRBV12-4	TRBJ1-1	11	ATITPSGTEAF
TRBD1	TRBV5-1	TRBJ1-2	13	ASSAEGDRGRGYT
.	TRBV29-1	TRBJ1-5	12	SASTQDSNQPQH
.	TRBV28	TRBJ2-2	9	ASRYTGELF
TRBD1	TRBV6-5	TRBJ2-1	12	ASTKDRGTNEQF
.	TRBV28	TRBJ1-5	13	ASSLVTGTTKPQH
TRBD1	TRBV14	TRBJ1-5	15	ASSLGTGGFSNQPQH
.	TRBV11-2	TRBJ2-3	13	ASSLDRGLGDTQY
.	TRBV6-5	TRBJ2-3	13	ASSLISSGGRTQY
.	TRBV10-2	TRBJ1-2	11	ASSPESGYGYT
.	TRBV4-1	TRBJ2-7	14	ASSQDPGRGSYEQY
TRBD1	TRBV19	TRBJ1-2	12	ASSLTGQGDGYT
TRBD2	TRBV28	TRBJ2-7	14	ASSPGTSGSHVKGH
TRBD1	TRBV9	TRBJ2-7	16	ASSSSGTEPSVLREQY
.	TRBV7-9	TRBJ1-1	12	ASSLDTGNTEAF
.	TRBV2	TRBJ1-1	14	ASSERYGRANTEAF
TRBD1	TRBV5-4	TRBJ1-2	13	ASSSDRGNNYGYT
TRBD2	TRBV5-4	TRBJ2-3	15	ASSLRASGRGTDTQY
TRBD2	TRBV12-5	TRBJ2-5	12	ASGKILAGETQY
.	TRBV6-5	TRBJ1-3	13	ASSYSRATGNTIY
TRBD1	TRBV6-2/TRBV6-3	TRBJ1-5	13	ASSSGGVSNQPQH
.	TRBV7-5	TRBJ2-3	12	ARSSEQGRDTQY
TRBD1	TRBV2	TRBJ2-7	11	ASKGQVAYEQY
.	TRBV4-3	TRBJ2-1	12	ASSTPGTYNEQF
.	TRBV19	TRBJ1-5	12	ASSPTGKDQPQH
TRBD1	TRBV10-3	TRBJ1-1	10	AISEQGAEAF
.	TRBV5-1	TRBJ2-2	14	ASSTTGESNTGELF
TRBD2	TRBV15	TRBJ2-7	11	ATSREGREKQY
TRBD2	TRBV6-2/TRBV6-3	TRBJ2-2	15	ASSYSPSGTYTGELF
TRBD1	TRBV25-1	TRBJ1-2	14	ASSENRQGGFYGYT
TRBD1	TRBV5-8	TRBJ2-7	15	ASSFPRDSFSSYEQY
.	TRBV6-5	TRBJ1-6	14	ASSSKGPGQSSPLH
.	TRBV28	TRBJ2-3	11	ASRQVLTDTQY
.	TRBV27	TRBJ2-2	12	ASSFVSARRELF
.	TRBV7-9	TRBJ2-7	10	ASERFYYEQY
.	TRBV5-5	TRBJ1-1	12	ASSFRGGNTEAF
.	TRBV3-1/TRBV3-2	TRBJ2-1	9	ASSQSGEQF
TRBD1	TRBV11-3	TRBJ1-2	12	ASSLTGGYYGYT
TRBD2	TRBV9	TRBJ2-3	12	ASSAGLSTDTQY
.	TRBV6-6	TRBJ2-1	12	ASSHDPPWGVQF